This TCR beta chain was observed in a study of cytomegalovirus exposure and HLA in healthy donors. Looking at the study overall: A later analysis reported the same platform for the 100 to 150 validation repertoires and the 650 to 750 first-cohort repertoires.

Germline V gene lookup returns CDR1 SGHDT and CDR2 YYEEEE. The CDR3 extends over 13 amino acids. The V end was cut by 3 bases, the J end by 5 bases, with 11 bases between. The data were produced by immunoSEQ multiplex PCR, yet TCRdb's version contains in-frame clones alone and is incomplete. This table holds tens of thousands of clones, 85% to 95% found once. The chain employs TRBV5-6 and TRBJ1-2, with D tentatively TRBD1 (6 bases). Sequenced: PBMCs. The sequence was collected from a woman under 30 in good health and CMV-seropositive. CDR3 sequence (DNA): TGTGCCAGCAGCTCGGGACACCTATATGGCTACACCTTC. It is translated as CASSSGHLYGYTF.